Given below is one TCR beta chain in context. Per the original methods: The assay estimated nucleated cells by amplifying reference gene primers. Here immunoSEQ multiplex PCR was the method, and the copy in TCRdb shows in-frame clones only, minus some. V, J and clone size reflect that table, while D and trimming were determined from the DNA. The sample lists just over 250,000 clones, about 85% seen once, with approximately 3.8% in the top ten. The CDR3 runs 17 residues. The germline V gene has CDR1 SGDLS and CDR2 YYNGEE. V gave up 3 bases and J gave up 5 bases, with 23 bases separating them. This specimen belongs to a study of blood T cell repertoires in COVID-19. Across the whole study: The samples span acute and convalescent COVID-19 from the United States, Italy and Spain. Sample material is recorded as cDNA or gDNA derived from T cells, B-cell-depleted T cells, or PBMCs.

This sequence was found in a man between 60 and 70 years old who had recovered from COVID-19. The chain employs TRBV9 and TRBJ1-2, with D possibly matching TRBD1 (5 bases). Sequencing used peripheral blood. The CDR3 spells CASSDLIRGLKHYGYTF. The DNA of the CDR3 is TGTGCCAGCAGCGACCTGATAAGGGGACTAAAGCATTATGGCTACACCTTC.